The 3 T cell receptor beta chains below all came from one sample that was sequenced in a study of shared clonotypes between healthy human individuals (dated by TCRdb to 2018 to 2021). The library was produced with the immunoSEQ multiplex PCR assay. The table was pulled from immuneACCESS by TCRdb, which kept in-frame rearrangements only. Such tables lose some clones; where checked, under half of the loss comes from unresolved V genes, and the rest has no known cause. The sample has roughly 1,600,000 clones on record, about 98.5% of them singletons. Of the sample, around 0.33% falls within the top ten clones. The sequencing sample was made of naive CD4+ T cells sorted from blood. Per the publication, the cell subset or site label means: CD45RA+ positively selected. Receptors originate from a man aged 30 to 39 in good health.

V and J are TRBV2 and TRBJ2-7; D may be TRBD1 or TRBD2 (5 bases each). The CDR3 is 12 amino acids. V gave up 5 bases and J gave up 9 bases, with 14 bases separating them. Germline V gene sequence: CDR1 SNHLY, CDR2 FYNNEI. CDR3 sequence: CASSPGPRRQYF. The DNA of the CDR3 is TGTGCCAGCAGTCCGGGACCGCGACGGCAGTACTTC.

The chain carries TRBV9 and TRBJ2-7; a possible D gene is TRBD1 (6 bases). The germline V gene has CDR1 SGDLS and CDR2 YYNGEE. The CDR3 covers 14 residues. V lost 4 bases, J lost 4 bases, and 15 bases lay in between. CDR3 loop: CASSPQGIFYEQYF. The CDR3 nucleotides read TGTGCCAGCAGCCCACAGGGAATTTTTTACGAGCAGTACTTC.

The rearrangement uses TRBV5-4 and TRBJ2-7; maybe TRBD2 (5 bases). V shed 5 bases and J shed 2 bases, with 14 bases lying between them. The CDR3 has 14 residues. CDR1 is SGHNT, CDR2 YYREEE, per germline (reference sequence). The CDR3 reads CASSGGYPPYEQYF. The CDR3 DNA reads as TGTGCCAGCAGTGGAGGCTACCCTCCCTACGAGCAGTACTTC.